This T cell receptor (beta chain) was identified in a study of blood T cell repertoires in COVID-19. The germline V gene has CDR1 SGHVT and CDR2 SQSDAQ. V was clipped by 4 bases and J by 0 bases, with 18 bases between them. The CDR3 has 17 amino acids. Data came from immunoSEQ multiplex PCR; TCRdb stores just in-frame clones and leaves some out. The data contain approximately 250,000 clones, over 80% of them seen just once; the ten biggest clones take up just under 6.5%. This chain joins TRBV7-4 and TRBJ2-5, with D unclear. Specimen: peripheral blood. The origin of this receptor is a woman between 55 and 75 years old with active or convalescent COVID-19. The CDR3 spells CASSSPPGISYQETQYF. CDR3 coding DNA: TGTGCCAGCAGCTCCCCCCCTGGCATCTCGTACCAAGAGACCCAGTACTTC.